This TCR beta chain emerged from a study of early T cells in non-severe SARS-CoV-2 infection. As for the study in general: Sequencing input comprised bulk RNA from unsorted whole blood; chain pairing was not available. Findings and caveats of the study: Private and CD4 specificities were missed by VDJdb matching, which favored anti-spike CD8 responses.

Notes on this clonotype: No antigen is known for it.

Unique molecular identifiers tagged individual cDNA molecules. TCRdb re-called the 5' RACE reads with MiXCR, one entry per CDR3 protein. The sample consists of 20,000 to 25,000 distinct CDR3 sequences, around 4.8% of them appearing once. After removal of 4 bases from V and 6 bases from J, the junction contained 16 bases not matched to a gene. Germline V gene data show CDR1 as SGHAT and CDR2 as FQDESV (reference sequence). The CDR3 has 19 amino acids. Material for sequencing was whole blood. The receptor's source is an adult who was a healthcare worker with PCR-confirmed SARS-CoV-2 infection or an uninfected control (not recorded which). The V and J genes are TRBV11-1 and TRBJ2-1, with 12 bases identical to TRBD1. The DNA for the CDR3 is TGTGCCAGCAGCTATCGACGGGACAGGGGGCAGTGGGCCTGCAATGAGCAGTTCTTC. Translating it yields CASSYRRDRGQWACNEQFF.